This T cell receptor beta chain was retrieved from a study of blood T cells in healthy people across ages. There are 15 residues in the CDR3. The germline V gene encodes CDR1 DFQATT and CDR2 SNEGSKA (reference sequence). Trimming removed 6 bases from V and 6 bases from J; junction bases left unmatched: 13. Of note for this clonotype: Its target is unknown.

Broader study findings: Unknown donor CMV status possibly confounded expanded clonotype changes.

For the second PCR, which ran for about 6 to 11 cycles, a sample-barcoded 5' primer and a J-beta primer mix were used. TCRdb re-called the 5' RACE reads through MiXCR, storing one row per CDR3 protein. The repertoire includes around 2 million distinct CDR3 sequences, roughly two fifths of them detected once, and 20% to 25% sits in the top ten. The sequenced material came from blood. The chain combines TRBV20-1 with TRBJ2-3, with TRBD2 identical over 9 bases. The TCR sequence derives from a human donor in good health. Written as DNA, the CDR3 is TGCAGTGCAACCGACGGGACTAGCCTTCCTGATACGCAGTATTTT. This encodes CSATDGTSLPDTQYF.